This T cell receptor (beta chain) was profiled in a study of blood T cell repertoires in COVID-19. Whole-study context: Acute and convalescent COVID-19 samples came from the United States, Italy and Spain. PBMCs, B-cell-depleted T cells, or T cells provided the cDNA or gDNA that made up the material.

In the original workflow: The assay estimated nucleated cells by amplifying reference gene primers. Assay used: immunoSEQ multiplex PCR; TCRdb lists only in-frame clones, some missing. V, J and clone size derive from that table, while D and trimming were established from the DNA sequence. The sample has under 250,000 clones, 82% seen once. Germline V gene data show CDR1 as SGHAT and CDR2 as FQNNGV. The CDR3 spans 13 residues. V lost 2 bases, J lost 3 bases, and 4 bases lay in between. The rearrangement joins TRBV11-2 to TRBJ2-2; D gene ambiguous. The source material was peripheral blood. The source is a woman between 65 and 79 years old with acute or convalescent COVID-19. CDR3 sequence (DNA): TGTGCCAGCAGCTTAACTGACACCGGGGAGCTGTTTTTT. Encoded protein: CASSLTDTGELFF.